The 20 T cell receptor beta chains below were found in one sample sequenced in a study of neurological immune-mediated disorders. TCRdb itself ran the 5' RACE reads through MiXCR, one entry per CDR3 protein. The repertoire holds about 22,000 distinct CDR3 sequences, with 15% to 20% as singletons. Sequencing was performed on CD8+ T cells from blood. The receptors stem from a young woman with multiple sclerosis.

This clonotype was detected many times. V gene TRBV20-1 combines with J gene TRBJ1-1; D is perhaps TRBD1 (5 bases). Trimming took 3 bases from V and 3 from J, leaving 23 bases between them. Germline CDR1 DFQATT, CDR2 SNEGSKA (reference sequence). This CDR3 is 17 amino acids long. CDR3 residues: CSASYSLGWGEDTEAFF. For the CDR3, the DNA is TGCAGTGCTAGTTACAGTCTTGGCTGGGGGGAGGACACTGAAGCTTTCTTT.

This clonotype came up many times. The chain recombines TRBV29-1 with TRBJ2-2, with a possible D match to TRBD2 (7 bases). The CDR3 covers 13 residues. V lost 7 bases, J lost 7 bases, and 16 bases lay in between. Germline V CDR1 and CDR2: SQVTM, ANQGSEA. CDR3 in DNA: TGCAGCGCCGACGGGGGGCAGGGCGGGGAGCTGTTTTTT. This translates into CSADGGQGGELFF.

This clonotype was counted at least ten times. V and J are TRBV10-3 and TRBJ2-1; D call uncertain. Trimming took 7 bases from V and 5 from J, leaving 6 bases between them. CDR1 and CDR2 from the germline V gene are ENHRY and SYGVKD. The length of the CDR3 is 11 residues. CDR3 residues: CAITLNNEQFF. The CDR3 DNA is TGTGCCATCACTTTGAACAATGAGCAGTTCTTC.

This clonotype was found many times. A read error may be the cause here, since a much bigger clone is one base away. The chain carries TRBV7-6 and TRBJ2-1; D ambiguous. V was shortened by 5 bases and J by 8 bases, with 19 bases between the two germline ends. Germline V gene lookup returns CDR1 SGHVS and CDR2 FNYEAQ. CDR3 size: 15 residues. The CDR3 here is CASSLNSVNTDEQFF. The DNA of the CDR3 is TGTGCCAGCAGCCTAAATTCAGTGAATACCGATGAGCAGTTCTTC.

At least ten counts were recorded for this clonotype. This rearrangement joins TRBV6-1 to TRBJ2-7, with TRBD1 identical over 8 bases. V shed 9 bases, J shed 2 bases, and the junction held 9 bases outside the gene matches. Germline CDR1 MNHNS, CDR2 SASEGT. CDR3 length: 14 amino acids. The CDR3 region has the DNA TGTGCCAGTCCCAGGGGGCCTGAGCCCTACGAGCAGTACTTC. Its protein product is CASPRGPEPYEQYF.

This clonotype was detected many times. The CDR3 nucleotides are TGTGCCAGCAGCCCATTAGACAGCGCCAACACTGAAGCTTTCTTT. This codes for CASSPLDSANTEAFF. This chain joins TRBV12-3 or TRBV12-4 and TRBJ1-1; a weak D match, TRBD1 (5 bases). This CDR3 has 15 residues. V was clipped by 6 bases and J by 2 bases, with 16 bases between them.

This clonotype came up once. V is TRBV4-3 and J is TRBJ2-5; D perhaps matches TRBD2 (6 bases). Germline loops: CDR1 LGHNA, CDR2 YSLEER. Deletions cut 1 base from V and 5 bases from J, with 14 bases between. The CDR3 extends over 15 amino acids. The CDR3 reads CASSQGGVRAETQYF. DNA of the CDR3: TGCGCCAGCAGCCAAGGGGGGGTTAGAGCGGAGACCCAGTACTTC.

The chain is built from TRBV5-6 and TRBJ1-6; 10 bases line up with TRBD1. This CDR3 is 15 amino acids long. V shed 3 bases, J shed 10 bases, and the junction held 7 bases outside the gene matches. Germline V gene sequence: CDR1 SGHDT, CDR2 YYEEEE. The CDR3 region has the DNA TGTGCCAGCAGCTCCGCCGGGACAGGGGCCTCACCCCTCCACTTT. This codes for CASSSAGTGASPLHF.

There are many counts of this clonotype. The CDR3: CASSPRVTQETQYF. DNA of the CDR3: TGTGCCAGCAGCCCCCGGGTGACCCAAGAGACCCAGTACTTC. The chain joins TRBV3-1 to TRBJ2-5; D is undetermined. V lost 4 bases, J lost 1 base, and 10 bases lay in between. Germline-derived CDR1 and CDR2 are LGHDT and YNNKEL (reference sequence). This CDR3 spans 14 amino acids.

This clonotype showed up many times. The chain is built from TRBV9 and TRBJ2-1, with 9 bases identical to TRBD2. The trim removed 3 bases at V and 3 bases at J, leaving 7 bases unmatched. The V gene's germline CDR1 is SGDLS and CDR2 YYNGEE. This CDR3 comprises 16 residues. CDR3 in DNA: TGTGCCAGCAGCGCCCCGACTAGCGGAGACTACAATGAGCAGTTCTTC. Translated, it gives CASSAPTSGDYNEQFF. The variable domain in full, with the rest retrieved from reference TRBV9 and TRBJ2-1, is DSGVTQTPKHLITATGQRVTLRCSPRSGDLSVYWYQQSLDQGLQFLIQYYNGEERAKGNILERFSAQQFPDLHSELNLSSLELGDSALYFCASSAPTSGDYNEQFFGPGTRLTVL.

There are a few counts of this clonotype. The chain is built from TRBV12-3 or TRBV12-4 and TRBJ1-2, with 7 bases that match TRBD1. The CDR3 runs to 14 residues. The junction had 6 bases not matched to a gene; V was cut back by 3 bases and J by 5 bases. CDR3 sequence: CASSLGDSNYGYTF. Here the CDR3 DNA reads TGTGCCAGCAGTTTGGGGGACAGCAATTATGGCTACACCTTC.

This clonotype was detected ten times or more. The rearrangement joins TRBV14 to TRBJ2-3; maybe TRBD2 (6 bases). This CDR3 region has 16 residues. Between the trimmed V and J ends, which lost 1 base and 4 bases, there was a span of 15 bases. CDR1 is SGHDN, CDR2 FVKESK, per germline. The CDR3 DNA reads as TGTGCCAGCAGCCAAGCCCGGAAGACTAGAGCAGATACGCAGTATTTT. It codes for CASSQARKTRADTQYF.

This clonotype showed up many times. The chain employs TRBV20-1 and TRBJ2-1; TRBD2 aligns across 11 bases. CDR1 is DFQATT and CDR2 is SNEGSKA in the germline V gene (reference sequence). This CDR3 comprises 20 residues. V trimming: 3 bases; J trimming: 0 bases; junction bases outside the gene matches: 16. The CDR3 sequence: CSARDTTGTSGFGSYNEQFF. The CDR3 bases are TGCAGTGCTAGGGATACCACCGGGACTAGCGGATTTGGCTCCTACAATGAGCAGTTCTTC.

This clonotype has ten or more counts. The gene calls are TRBV29-1 and TRBJ2-1; D might be TRBD1 or TRBD2, each matching 6 bases. CDR3 size: 14 residues. Germline values: CDR1 SQVTM, CDR2 ANQGSEA. Trimming pared 7 bases from V and 8 bases from J, leaving 21 bases between. This chain's CDR3 is CSAETLGGFDEQFF. CDR3 bases: TGCAGCGCTGAGACGCTAGGGGGGTTCGATGAGCAGTTCTTC.

This clonotype has at least ten counts. The rearrangement links TRBV6-2 or TRBV6-3 to TRBJ2-3; 12 nucleotides agree with TRBD2. This CDR3 is 14 amino acids long. Germline-derived CDR1 and CDR2 are MNHEY and SVGEGT. The V segment lost 8 bases and the J segment 3 bases; nucleotides outside the gene matches: 3. CDR3 DNA sequence: TGTGCCAGCCGAGGACTAGCGGGGACAGATACGCAGTATTTT. Protein product: CASRGLAGTDTQYF.

This clonotype was seen at least ten times. This chain joins TRBV11-3 and TRBJ2-2; 9 nucleotides match TRBD2. Trimming removed 3 bases from V and 1 base from J; junction bases left unmatched: 3. Germline V gives CDR1 SGHNT, CDR2 YENEEA. The CDR3 sequence is 16 residues long. The CDR3 loop reads CASSFSGSQNTGELFF. The CDR3 region has the DNA TGTGCCAGCAGCTTTAGCGGGAGCCAGAACACCGGGGAGCTGTTTTTT.

The CDR3 sequence: CASSKPGGPNEQFF. The CDR3 DNA reads as TGTGCCAGCAGTAAACCGGGGGGGCCCAATGAGCAGTTCTTC. The rearrangement links TRBV6-5 to TRBJ2-1; 8 bases are a match to TRBD2. V dropped 5 bases and J dropped 6; count of bases not matched to a gene: 6. Germline CDR1 MNHEY, CDR2 SVGAGI. The CDR3 sequence is 14 residues long.

This clonotype was seen repeatedly, ten times or more. The J gene is TRBJ2-7, the V gene TRBV7-9; 7 bases align to TRBD1. The germline V gene has CDR1 SEHNR and CDR2 FQNEAQ (reference sequence). The trim removed 4 bases at V and 2 bases at J, leaving 11 bases unmatched. The CDR3 totals 16 residues. The CDR3 coding sequence is TGTGCCAGCAGCTCCCCCTCCCCAGACAGGGCCTACGAGCAGTACTTC. Protein sequence: CASSSPSPDRAYEQYF.

This clonotype was recorded at least ten times. The CDR3 bases are TGTGCCAGCAGCCTGACCGGGGTACCCAAAAACATTCAGTACTTC. It specifies CASSLTGVPKNIQYF. This chain uses TRBV9 with TRBJ2-4; TRBD2 is a possible D gene (5 bases). Germline V gives CDR1 SGDLS, CDR2 YYNGEE. The V gene lost 4 bases and the J gene lost 2 bases, with 13 bases spanning the gap. The CDR3 length is 15 residues.

At least ten counts were recorded for this clonotype. The genes are TRBV6-5 and TRBJ2-3; TRBD2 matches 8 bases. CDR1 is MNHEY, CDR2 SVGAGI, per germline. The V and J ends lost 2 bases and 4 bases, in that order; junction bases with no gene match: 17. This CDR3 is built from 19 residues. As DNA, the CDR3 is TGTGCCAGCAGTTACCACGCCTATCGGGGACTAGAGTACGCAGATACGCAGTATTTT. It is translated as CASSYHAYRGLEYADTQYF.